This T cell receptor (beta chain) was recovered during a study of graft-versus-host responses after intestinal transplantation. Background on the study: Among the recipients, transplants were multivisceral, liver-intestinal, or isolated intestinal. Anti-thymocyte globulin was used for induction in all recipients, who then took tacrolimus and steroids for roughly three years.

The J segment lost 0 bases and the V segment lost 4 bases, leaving 3 bases of the junction unmatched. CDR1 and CDR2 (germline): SGHNT, YYREEE (reference sequence). The length of the CDR3 is 16 residues. General study results and limits: Early post-transplant HvG declines showed an association with peak circulating GvH clone levels. Within the allografts of patients who had graft-donor T cell macrochimerism, graft-versus-host to host-versus-graft clonal ratios were high.

Clones were read by immunoSEQ multiplex PCR, and TCRdb kept only the in-frame ones, dropping some. The sample holds about 100,000 clones, roughly 90% seen once. On this clone itself: The target antigen is unknown.

The sample here was PBMCs, taken 453 days after intestinal transplant. The chain has TRBV5-4 and TRBJ1-6, with TRBD1 identical over 8 bases. The sequence derives from a human patient who received an intestinal transplant, so some T cells may come from the graft donor. This CDR3 is CASSTGGHSYNSPLHF. CDR3 coding DNA: TGTGCCAGCAGCACAGGGGGGCACTCCTATAATTCACCCCTCCACTTT.